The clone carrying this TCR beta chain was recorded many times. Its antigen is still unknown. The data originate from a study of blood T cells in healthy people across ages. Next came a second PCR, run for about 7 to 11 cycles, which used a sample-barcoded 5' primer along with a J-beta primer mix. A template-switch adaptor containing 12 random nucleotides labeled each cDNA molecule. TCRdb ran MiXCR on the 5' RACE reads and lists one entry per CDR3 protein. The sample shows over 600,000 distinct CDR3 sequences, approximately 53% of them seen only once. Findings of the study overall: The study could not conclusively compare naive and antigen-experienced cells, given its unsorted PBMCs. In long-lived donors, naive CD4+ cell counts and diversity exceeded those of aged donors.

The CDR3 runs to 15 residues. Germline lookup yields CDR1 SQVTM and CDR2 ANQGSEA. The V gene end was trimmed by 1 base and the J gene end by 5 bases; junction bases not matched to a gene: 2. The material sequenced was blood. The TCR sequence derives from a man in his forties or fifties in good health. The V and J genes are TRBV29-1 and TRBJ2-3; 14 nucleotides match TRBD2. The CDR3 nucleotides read TGCAGCGTTGAAGGGGGACTAGCGGGAGTAGATACGCAGTATTTT. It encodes CSVEGGLAGVDTQYF.